This TCR beta chain was sequenced in a study of cytomegalovirus exposure and HLA in healthy donors. Study-level findings and limits: A later analysis, which compared TCR beta chains of equal frequency, found the HLA-associated ones more clonally expanded. Accurate prediction of HLA-A and HLA-B alleles (for most subjects) was reportedly achieved from TCR beta sequences. V- and J-gene trimming of TCR beta was linked (in a later analysis) to a missense DCLRE1C variant. For most TCR beta V segments, an earlier analysis put the productive rate at about 87% or about 30% of the time.

Germline values: CDR1 SGHTA, CDR2 FQGTGA. Trimming at V came to 3 bases and at J to 7 bases, leaving 7 bases not matched to a gene. CDR3 length: 15 amino acids. PCR used 60 Vbeta primers and 13 Jbeta primers. Profiled with immunoSEQ multiplex PCR; TCRdb holds only in-frame clones, not every one. The repertoire holds more than 100,000 clones, with approximately 85% as singletons. Note on this clone: Its target is not known.

The receptor comes from a woman in her forties or fifties in good health and CMV-seropositive. The source material was PBMCs. The chain joins TRBV7-3 to TRBJ2-1, with TRBD1 matching over 9 bases. This CDR3 is CASSFSGQGSNEQFF. Written as DNA, the CDR3 is TGTGCCAGCAGCTTTAGTGGACAGGGGAGTAATGAGCAGTTCTTC.